This TCR beta chain is drawn from a study of lymphopenia after photon versus proton radiotherapy. Study observations and caveats: Photon-treated patients lost naive T cells and TCR diversity; proton-treated stayed stable. Oligoclonal CD8+ Temra expansion after nadir drove photon patients' diversity drop. A bigger post-nadir fall in TCR diversity correlated inversely with survival time in deceased patients.

There are 14 residues in the CDR3. V shed 6 bases and J 8 bases; nucleotides not matched to a gene: 7. Germline lookup yields CDR1 SNHLY and CDR2 FYNNEI. Sequenced by immunoSEQ multiplex PCR; TCRdb stores in-frame clones only, minus some. The data hold about 30,000 clones, with 94% observed a single time. About this clone itself: The antigen remains undetermined.

J is TRBJ1-4 and V is TRBV2, with 9 bases lining up with TRBD1. This TCR derives from a woman in her forties or fifties with cholangiocarcinoma. The sequencing used peripheral blood, collected from a patient treated with photon-based radiotherapy. This CDR3 reads CASRGGTGPEKLFF. The CDR3 bases are TGTGCCAGCAGAGGAGGGACAGGGCCCGAAAAACTGTTTTTT.